The 3 T cell receptor beta chains in this list originate from one sample, sequenced in a study of spatial heterogeneity in lung cancer (dated by TCRdb to 2018 to 2020). The sample's time point label, decoded: sample taken at primary tumor resection. Library preparation was by 5' RACE. Sequencing was carried out with a NextSeq 500. The public reads were run again by TCRdb, first through fastp at Q25 and then through MiXCR, and only productive beta chains were kept. Every distinct CDR3 protein forms one entry, paired with its most common genes and DNA. The sample table records about 92,000 distinct CDR3 sequences; approximately 12% of these occur just once. Over 40% of the sample is held by the ten biggest clonotypes. Sequenced here: PBMCs, sampled at surgery. These receptors came from a male donor with early-stage non-small cell lung cancer.

This clonotype was seen at least ten times. The rearrangement uses TRBV5-5 and TRBJ2-1, with D unresolved. Trimming stripped 0 bases from V and 5 bases from J, with 3 bases between. This CDR3 contains 12 residues. Looked up from germline, CDR1 is SGHKS and CDR2 is YYEKEE (reference sequence). CDR3 DNA sequence: TGTGCCAGCAGCTTGGAGAACAATGAGCAGTTCTTC. It translates to CASSLENNEQFF.

The chain employs TRBV15 and TRBJ1-6; no firm D call. CDR1 and CDR2 (germline): LNHNV, YYDKDF (reference sequence). The CDR3 sequence is 15 residues long. V gave up 5 bases and J gave up 8 bases, with 16 bases separating them. CDR3 nucleotide sequence: TGTGCCACCAGCCAGAATTTGGGTTCGGATTCACCCCTCCACTTT. Amino acid sequence: CATSQNLGSDSPLHF. Complete variable domain (other parts from reference TRBV15 and TRBJ1-6): DAMVIQNPRYQVTQFGKPVTLSCSQTLNHNVMYWYQQKSSQAPKLLFHYYDKDFNNEADTPDNFQSRRPNTSFCFLDIRSPGLGDTAMYLCATSQNLGSDSPLHFGNGTRLTVT.

The chain is built from TRBV28 and TRBJ2-3, with unresolved D. CDR1 and CDR2 (germline): MDHEN, SYDVKM. The CDR3 totals 13 residues. V lost 2 bases and J 4 bases, leaving 7 bases between the germline ends. The CDR3 loop is CASSLLWADTQYF. The CDR3 DNA reads as TGTGCCAGCAGTTTACTGTGGGCAGATACGCAGTATTTT. The full variable domain, with the rest looked up from reference TRBV28 and TRBJ2-3, is DVKVTQSSRYLVKRTGEKVFLECVQDMDHENMFWYRQDPGLGLRLIYFSYDVKMKEKGDIPEGYSVSREKKERFSLILESASTNQTSMYLCASSLLWADTQYFGPGTRLTVL.